Listed below are T cell receptor beta chains from one sample, sequenced in a study of neurological immune-mediated disorders. TCRdb redid the calling of the 5' RACE reads with MiXCR, one entry per CDR3 protein. Found here are 13,000 to 15,000 distinct CDR3 sequences, about 12% of them singletons; the top ten hold roughly two fifths. The sample was CD8+ T cells from blood. All receptors come from a female donor with HTLV-1-associated myelopathy (HAM/TSP). CDR3s include the opening cysteine and the closing phenylalanine or tryptophan. Fields, in order: V gene, D gene, J gene, clone size, CDR3 protein, CDR3 DNA. The D gene is left open where the match is weak. Clone size is stated in some rows and not others, as once, few, many or a class when expanded.

>TRBV3-1|.|TRBJ2-1|many
CASSQDRGSSYNEQFF
TGTGCCAGCAGCCAAGATCGAGGTAGCTCCTACAATGAGCAGTTCTTC
>TRBV20-1|.|TRBJ2-7|many
CSALAEGFSYEQYF
TGCAGTGCCCTCGCGGAGGGGTTCTCCTACGAGCAGTACTTC
>TRBV25-1|TRBD2|TRBJ2-1|.
CASSVAGDYNEQFF
TGTGCCAGCAGTGTAGCGGGGGATTACAATGAGCAGTTCTTC
>TRBV6-6|TRBD1|TRBJ1-5|many
CASSFGDRGVSNQPQHF
TGTGCCAGCAGTTTCGGGGACAGGGGGGTTAGCAATCAGCCCCAGCATTTT
>TRBV6-4|TRBD2|TRBJ2-1|few
CASSDSTSGYNEQFF
TGTGCCAGCAGTGACTCGACTAGCGGGTACAATGAGCAGTTCTTC
>TRBV7-6|.|TRBJ2-5|many
CASSNPRDNPYQETQYF
TGTGCCAGCAGCAACCCGCGGGACAACCCGTACCAAGAGACCCAGTACTTC
>TRBV20-1|.|TRBJ1-1|many
CSARDEGAEAFF
TGCAGTGCTAGAGATGAGGGGGCTGAAGCTTTCTTT
>TRBV15|.|TRBJ2-5|many
CATSRVSSQETQYF
TGTGCCACCAGCAGAGTATCATCTCAAGAGACCCAGTACTTC
>TRBV12-3/TRBV12-4|TRBD2|TRBJ2-7|many
CASSLVMGRGSSYEQYF
TGTGCCAGCAGTTTGGTAATGGGGCGGGGGAGCTCCTACGAGCAGTACTTC
>TRBV10-3|TRBD1|TRBJ2-7|many
CAISETGQGLTYEQYF
TGTGCCATCAGTGAGACCGGACAGGGATTGACCTACGAGCAGTACTTC
>TRBV27|TRBD1|TRBJ2-1|many
CASSRWTGATDEQFF
TGTGCCAGCAGTCGCTGGACAGGGGCAACCGATGAGCAGTTCTTC
>TRBV5-1|.|TRBJ2-7|.
CASSKSDSSSYEQYF
TGCGCCAGCAGCAAGAGTGACAGTAGCTCTTACGAGCAGTACTTC
>TRBV4-1|TRBD1|TRBJ2-1|many
CASSQDPVAPGQWHEQFF
TGCGCCAGCAGCCAAGATCCAGTTGCCCCGGGACAGTGGCATGAGCAGTTCTTC
>TRBV5-1|.|TRBJ2-3|many
CASSLPAESTDTQYF
TGCGCCAGCAGCTTGCCAGCGGAGAGCACAGATACGCAGTATTTT
>TRBV27|.|TRBJ1-3|many
CASSVGTRGNTIYF
TGTGCCAGCAGTGTCGGGACACGCGGAAACACCATATATTTT
>TRBV27|.|TRBJ2-1|.
CASRILAEYNEQFF
TGTGCCAGCCGGATCCTAGCTGAGTACAATGAGCAGTTCTTC
>TRBV20-1|TRBD2|TRBJ2-3|many
CSARDSLAGVSSLDTQYF
TGCAGTGCTAGAGATTCACTAGCGGGTGTTTCGTCTCTAGATACGCAGTATTTT
>TRBV20-1|.|TRBJ2-7|many
CSVGETISYEQYF
TGCAGTGTTGGCGAAACCATCTCCTACGAGCAGTACTTC
>TRBV7-9|TRBD1|TRBJ1-5|many
CASSSGQGGNQPQHF
TGTGCCAGCAGCTCGGGACAGGGGGGGAATCAGCCCCAGCATTTT
>TRBV20-1|.|TRBJ2-2|many
CSAAGAGGELFF
TGCAGTGCAGCAGGGGCTGGCGGGGAGCTGTTTTTT
>TRBV20-1|.|TRBJ2-3|many
CSAPGGERGWVDTQYF
TGCAGTGCTCCCGGGGGTGAGAGGGGTTGGGTGGATACGCAGTATTTT
>TRBV20-1|.|TRBJ2-7|many
CSARLDPLYEQYF
TGCAGTGCTAGACTAGATCCCTTGTACGAGCAGTACTTC
>TRBV6-4|.|TRBJ2-2|many
CASTPLMDYPFTGELFF
TGTGCCAGCACCCCCTTGATGGACTACCCCTTCACCGGGGAGCTGTTTTTT
>TRBV7-6|TRBD1|TRBJ1-1|many
CASSSPTRGVTEAFF
TGTGCCAGCAGCTCCCCGACCAGGGGGGTCACTGAAGCTTTCTTT
>TRBV7-2|TRBD2|TRBJ2-7|many
CASSLGGRDRGSSEQYF
TGTGCCAGCAGCTTAGGGGGGAGGGACCGCGGTTCTAGCGAGCAGTACTTC
>TRBV2|TRBD1|TRBJ2-5|many
CASQQPGQQETQYF
TGTGCCAGCCAACAACCGGGACAGCAAGAGACCCAGTACTTC
>TRBV6-6|TRBD2|TRBJ2-1|many
CASSVGLAGGKEDEQFF
TGTGCCAGCAGTGTCGGACTAGCGGGAGGGAAAGAGGATGAGCAGTTCTTC
>TRBV7-7|TRBD1|TRBJ1-2|many
CASSPTTGRPNYGYTF
TGTGCTAGCAGCCCTACGACAGGGCGTCCTAACTATGGCTACACCTTC
>TRBV5-1|TRBD1|TRBJ2-7|.
CASSLAQGRYEQYF
TGCGCCAGCAGCTTGGCACAGGGGAGATACGAGCAGTACTTC
>TRBV6-5|.|TRBJ2-1|many
CASSFGENNEQFF
TGTGCCAGCAGCTTCGGGGAGAACAATGAGCAGTTCTTC
>TRBV5-1|.|TRBJ2-7|medium-sized
CASSFGQTYEQYF
TGCGCCAGCAGCTTTGGACAAACCTACGAGCAGTACTTC
>TRBV5-1|.|TRBJ2-7|once
CASSPHGCYEQYF
TGCGCCAGCAGCCCTCATGGGTGCTACGAGCAGTACTTC
>TRBV5-4|TRBD2|TRBJ2-1|many
CASSLVLAGAYNEQFF
TGTGCCAGCAGCTTGGTTCTAGCGGGAGCCTACAATGAGCAGTTCTTC
>TRBV7-6|TRBD2|TRBJ2-5|many
CASSLVRGGAEETQYF
TGTGCCAGCAGCTTAGTGCGCGGGGGGGCTGAAGAGACCCAGTACTTC
>TRBV19|.|TRBJ2-1|.
CATGLSYNEQFF
TGTGCAACGGGACTTTCATACAATGAGCAGTTCTTC
>TRBV7-6|.|TRBJ2-2|many
CASSLGGANTGELFF
TGTGCCAGCAGCTTAGGCGGGGCGAACACCGGGGAGCTGTTTTTT
>TRBV9|TRBD1|TRBJ1-1|many
CASSSADRADTEAFF
TGTGCCAGCAGCTCGGCCGACAGGGCGGACACTGAAGCTTTCTTT
>TRBV10-3|TRBD1|TRBJ1-1|.
CAISTGETKAFF
TGTGCCATCAGTACAGGGGAAACTAAAGCTTTCTTT
>TRBV7-2|.|TRBJ1-2|.
CASKEGGTFYGYTF
TGTGCCAGCAAAGAAGGGGGTACGTTCTATGGCTACACCTTC
>TRBV29-1|.|TRBJ1-1|many
CSVFLMAEAFF
TGCAGCGTTTTTTTAATGGCTGAAGCTTTCTTT
>TRBV7-8|.|TRBJ2-1|many
CASRISGGYEQFF
TGTGCCAGCAGGATTTCTGGGGGCTATGAGCAGTTCTTC
>TRBV20-1|.|TRBJ1-4|many
CSARAGASYPHREKLFF
TGCAGTGCTAGGGCAGGAGCGTCCTACCCCCATCGTGAAAAACTGTTTTTT
>TRBV5-1|.|TRBJ2-7|many
CASSLDPHEQYF
TGCGCCAGCAGCTTGGACCCCCACGAGCAGTACTTC
>TRBV4-1|.|TRBJ1-1|many
CASSDQAGTGRTFF
TGCGCCAGCAGCGACCAAGCCGGGACCGGTAGAACTTTCTTT
>TRBV27|TRBD1|TRBJ1-1|many
CASRPGQGLNTEAFF
TGTGCCAGCAGACCGGGACAGGGGTTGAACACTGAAGCTTTCTTT
>TRBV20-1|TRBD2|TRBJ2-1|many
CSARGGSGTYNEQFF
TGCAGTGCTAGGGGCGGGAGTGGGACCTACAATGAGCAGTTCTTC
>TRBV6-5|TRBD2|TRBJ2-2|many
CASSQRTSATGELFF
TGTGCCAGCAGCCAGCGGACTAGCGCAACCGGGGAGCTGTTTTTT
>TRBV29-1|.|TRBJ2-5|.
CSVVGDAAMYLCATSTQAGETQYF
.
>TRBV5-6|TRBD2|TRBJ2-2|many
CASSLQREHTGELFF
TGTGCCAGCAGCTTGCAGCGGGAGCACACCGGGGAGCTGTTTTTT
>TRBV29-1|.|TRBJ2-5|.
CVDEDYQETQYF
TGCGTTGATGAGGACTACCAAGAGACCCAGTACTTC